This T cell receptor beta chain is drawn from a study of spatial heterogeneity in lung cancer. Overall study: Sequencing consistently turned up more beta-chain sequences than alpha-chain sequences.

Note on this clonotype: This beta chain is off target for a library built for alpha chains, so its abundance means little.

The V and J ends lost 0 bases and 2 bases respectively, with 6 bases between them. CDR3 length: 14 residues. Germline-derived CDR1 and CDR2 are SGHVS and FNYEAQ. Time point of the sample: sample taken at primary tumor resection. In each case, whole RNA from tumor, nontumor lung or frozen PBMC was sequenced unsorted. Every TCR cDNA molecule bore its own unique molecular identifier. A single record per CDR3 protein comes from TCRdb applying MiXCR to the 5' RACE reads. The repertoire holds 9,500 to 12,000 distinct CDR3 sequences, with roughly 6.3% as singletons. The receptor was isolated from a male donor with early-stage non-small cell lung cancer. The J gene is TRBJ2-3, the V gene TRBV7-6, with D uncertain. This sample comprised PBMCs, obtained at surgery. CDR3 amino acids: CASSLAQYTDTQYF. CDR3 DNA sequence: TGTGCCAGCAGCTTAGCACAGTACACAGATACGCAGTATTTT.